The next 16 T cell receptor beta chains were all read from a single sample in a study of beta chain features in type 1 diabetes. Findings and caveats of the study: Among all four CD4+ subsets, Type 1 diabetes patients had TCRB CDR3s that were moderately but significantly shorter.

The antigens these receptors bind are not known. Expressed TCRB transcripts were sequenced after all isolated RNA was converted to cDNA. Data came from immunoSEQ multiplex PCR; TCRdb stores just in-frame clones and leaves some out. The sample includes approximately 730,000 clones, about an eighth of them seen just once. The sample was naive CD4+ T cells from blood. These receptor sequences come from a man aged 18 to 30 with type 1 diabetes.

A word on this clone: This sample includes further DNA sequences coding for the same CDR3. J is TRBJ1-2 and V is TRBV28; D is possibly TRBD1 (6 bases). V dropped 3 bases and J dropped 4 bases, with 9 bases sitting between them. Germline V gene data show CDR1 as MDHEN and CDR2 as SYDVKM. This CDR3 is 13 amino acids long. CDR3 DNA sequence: TGTGCCAGCAGTTTGCAGGGGATCTATGGCTACACCTTC. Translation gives CASSLQGIYGYTF.

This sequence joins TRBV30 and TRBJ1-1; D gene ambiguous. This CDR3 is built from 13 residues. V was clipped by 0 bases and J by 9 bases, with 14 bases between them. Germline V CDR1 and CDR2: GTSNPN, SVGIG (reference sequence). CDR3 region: CAWSVGNGVKAFF. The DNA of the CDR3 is TGTGCCTGGAGTGTGGGCAACGGGGTAAAAGCTTTCTTT.

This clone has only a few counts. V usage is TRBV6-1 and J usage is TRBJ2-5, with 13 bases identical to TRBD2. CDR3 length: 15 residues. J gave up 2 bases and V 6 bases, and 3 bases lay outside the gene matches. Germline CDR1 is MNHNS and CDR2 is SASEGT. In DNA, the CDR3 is TGTGCCAGCAGAAGACTAGCGGGGGGACAAGAGACCCAGTACTTC. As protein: CASRRLAGGQETQYF.

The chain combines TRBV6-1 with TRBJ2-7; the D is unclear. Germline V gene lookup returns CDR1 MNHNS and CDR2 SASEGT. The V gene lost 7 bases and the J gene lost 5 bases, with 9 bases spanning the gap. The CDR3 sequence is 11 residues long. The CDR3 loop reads CASNMGHEQYF. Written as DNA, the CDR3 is TGTGCCAGCAATATGGGCCACGAGCAGTACTTC.

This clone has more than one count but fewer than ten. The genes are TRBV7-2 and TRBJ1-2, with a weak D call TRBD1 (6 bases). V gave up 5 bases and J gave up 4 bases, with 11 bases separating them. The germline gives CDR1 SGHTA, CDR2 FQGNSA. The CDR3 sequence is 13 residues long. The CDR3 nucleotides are TGTGCCAGCAGCCACGGGGACACCTATGGCTACACCTTC. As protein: CASSHGDTYGYTF. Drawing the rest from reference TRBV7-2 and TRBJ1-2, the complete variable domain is GAGVSQSPSNKVTEKGKDVELRCDPISGHTALYWYRQSLGQGLEFLIYFQGNSAPDKSGLPSDRFSAERTGGSVSTLTIQRTQQEDSAVYLCASSHGDTYGYTFGSGTRLTVV.

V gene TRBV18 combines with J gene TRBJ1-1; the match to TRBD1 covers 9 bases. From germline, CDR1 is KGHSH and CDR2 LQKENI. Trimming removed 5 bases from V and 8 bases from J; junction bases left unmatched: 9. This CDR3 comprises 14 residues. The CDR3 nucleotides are TGTGCCAGCTCAACTGGACAGGGGTGGATAGAAGCTTTCTTT. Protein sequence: CASSTGQGWIEAFF.

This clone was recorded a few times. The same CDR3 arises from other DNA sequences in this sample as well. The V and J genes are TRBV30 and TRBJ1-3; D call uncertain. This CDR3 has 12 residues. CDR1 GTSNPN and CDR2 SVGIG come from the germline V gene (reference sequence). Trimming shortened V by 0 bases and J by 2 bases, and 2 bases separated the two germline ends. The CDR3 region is CAWSVTGNTIYF. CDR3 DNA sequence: TGTGCCTGGAGTGTAACTGGAAACACCATATATTTT.

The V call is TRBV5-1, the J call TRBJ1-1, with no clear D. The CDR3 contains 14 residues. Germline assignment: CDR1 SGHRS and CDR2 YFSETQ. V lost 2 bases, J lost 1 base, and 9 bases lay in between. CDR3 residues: CASSFSAANTEAFF. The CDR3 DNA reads TGCGCCAGCAGCTTCAGCGCGGCGAACACTGAAGCTTTCTTT.

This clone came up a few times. The chain's CDR3 is CASSERTDVYEQYF. Written as DNA, the CDR3 is TGTGCCAGCAGTGAGAGGACAGACGTTTACGAGCAGTACTTC. This sequence joins TRBV25-1 and TRBJ2-7, with a weak D call TRBD1 (6 bases). CDR1 and CDR2 from the germline V gene are MGHDK and SYGVNS. The CDR3 contains 14 residues. V shed 3 bases and J shed 4 bases, with 13 bases lying between them.

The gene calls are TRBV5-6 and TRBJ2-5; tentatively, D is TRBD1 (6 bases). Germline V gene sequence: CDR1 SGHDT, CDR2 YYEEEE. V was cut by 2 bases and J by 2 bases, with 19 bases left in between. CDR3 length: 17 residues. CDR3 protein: CASSLLAQGLPQETQYF. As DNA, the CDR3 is TGTGCCAGCAGCTTATTGGCTCAGGGGCTCCCGCAAGAGACCCAGTACTTC.

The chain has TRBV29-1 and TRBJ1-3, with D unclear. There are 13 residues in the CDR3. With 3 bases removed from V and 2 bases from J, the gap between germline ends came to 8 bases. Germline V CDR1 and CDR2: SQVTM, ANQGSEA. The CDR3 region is CSVEQHTGNTIYF. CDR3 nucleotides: TGCAGCGTTGAGCAGCACACTGGAAACACCATATATTTT.

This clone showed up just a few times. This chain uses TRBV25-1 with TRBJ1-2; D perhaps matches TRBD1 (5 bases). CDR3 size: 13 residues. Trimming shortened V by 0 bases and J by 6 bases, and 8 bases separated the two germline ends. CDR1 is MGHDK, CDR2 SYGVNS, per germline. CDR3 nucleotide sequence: TGTGCCAGCAGTGAATATGGGGGAAATGGCTACACCTTC. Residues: CASSEYGGNGYTF.

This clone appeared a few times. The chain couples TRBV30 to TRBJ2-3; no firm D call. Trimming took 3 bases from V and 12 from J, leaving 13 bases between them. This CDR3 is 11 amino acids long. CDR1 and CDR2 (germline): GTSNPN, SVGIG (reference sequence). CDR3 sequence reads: CAWRPSLNQYF. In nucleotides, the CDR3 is TGTGCCTGGAGGCCCTCCCTTAACCAGTATTTT.

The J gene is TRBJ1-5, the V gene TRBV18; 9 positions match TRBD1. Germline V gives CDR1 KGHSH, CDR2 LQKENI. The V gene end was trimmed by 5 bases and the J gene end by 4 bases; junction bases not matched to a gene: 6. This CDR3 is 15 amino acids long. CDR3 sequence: CASSEQGAINQPQHF. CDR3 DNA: TGTGCCAGCTCAGAACAGGGGGCGATTAATCAGCCCCAGCATTTT.

CDR3 sequence: CASSTSKNQPQHF. In DNA, the CDR3 is TGTGCCAGTAGTACTTCCAAAAATCAGCCCCAGCATTTT. The chain is built from TRBV19 and TRBJ1-5; no clear D. V lost 4 bases and J lost 4, with 8 bases in between. This CDR3 spans 13 amino acids. The germline CDR1 and CDR2 sequences are LNHDA and SQIVND (reference sequence).

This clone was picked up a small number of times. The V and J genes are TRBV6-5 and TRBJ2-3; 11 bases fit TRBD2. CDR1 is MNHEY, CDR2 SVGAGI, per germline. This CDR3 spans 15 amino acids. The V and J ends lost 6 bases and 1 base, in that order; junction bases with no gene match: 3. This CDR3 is CASRPTSGGTDTQYF. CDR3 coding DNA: TGTGCCAGCAGACCGACTAGCGGGGGCACAGATACGCAGTATTTT.